This T cell receptor beta chain comes out of a study of shared clonotypes between healthy human individuals. Across the study: Serving as donors were two women and a few men, whose ages spanned 18 to 49.

Study-wide findings and caveats: The diversity represented, both genetic and in exposure history, was limited by few donors.

About this clone: As yet, its antigen is unknown.

The CDR3 is 12 residues long. The V gene's germline CDR1 is GTSNPN and CDR2 SVGIG (reference sequence). V trimming: 0 bases; J trimming: 6 bases; junction bases outside the gene matches: 2. Replicate PCRs were loaded with approximately 300 ng DNA from unsorted PBMC, around 30,000 T cell genomes. Data came from immunoSEQ multiplex PCR; TCRdb stores just in-frame clones and leaves some out. The sample lists fewer than 600,000 clones; roughly 77% were seen once. The origin of this receptor is a middle-aged woman in good health. Some clones in this sample may be carry-over from other donors' samples. The genes are TRBV30 and TRBJ2-7; 7 nucleotides align to TRBD2. The sequencing input was PBMCs. The CDR3 coding sequence is TGTGCCTGGAGTGTCGGGGGGAGCGAGCAGTACTTC. This gives the protein CAWSVGGSEQYF. The variable domain in full, with the rest retrieved from reference TRBV30 and TRBJ2-7, is SQTIHQWPATLVQPVGSPLSLECTVEGTSNPNLYWYRQAAGRGLQLLFYSVGIGQISSEVPQNLSASRPQDRQFILSSKKLLLSDSGFYLCAWSVGGSEQYFGPGTRLTVT.